This T cell receptor beta chain was sequenced during a study of shared clonotypes between healthy human individuals. Regarding the study as a whole: Among a few donors, roughly 5% of naive CD4 clonotypes were found in common.

There are 16 residues in the CDR3. The V and J ends lost 4 bases and 0 bases respectively, with 16 bases between them. Germline lookup yields CDR1 SGHDT and CDR2 YYEEEE. Every donor was a Caucasian adult from Nashville, Tennessee. The assay was immunoSEQ multiplex PCR, and TCRdb's table has in-frame clones only and misses some. The sample yields around 2,000,000 clones, roughly 94% seen once. On this clone: Its specificity is unknown.

The source material was naive CD4+ T cells sorted from blood. The subset was: CD45RA+ positively selected. The chain couples TRBV5-6 to TRBJ1-2, with D perhaps TRBD1 (5 bases). The TCR sequence derives from a man between 18 and 29 years old in good health. The CDR3 region is CASSQGRGDPNYGYTF. DNA of the CDR3: TGTGCCAGCAGCCAAGGCCGGGGGGATCCTAACTATGGCTACACCTTC.